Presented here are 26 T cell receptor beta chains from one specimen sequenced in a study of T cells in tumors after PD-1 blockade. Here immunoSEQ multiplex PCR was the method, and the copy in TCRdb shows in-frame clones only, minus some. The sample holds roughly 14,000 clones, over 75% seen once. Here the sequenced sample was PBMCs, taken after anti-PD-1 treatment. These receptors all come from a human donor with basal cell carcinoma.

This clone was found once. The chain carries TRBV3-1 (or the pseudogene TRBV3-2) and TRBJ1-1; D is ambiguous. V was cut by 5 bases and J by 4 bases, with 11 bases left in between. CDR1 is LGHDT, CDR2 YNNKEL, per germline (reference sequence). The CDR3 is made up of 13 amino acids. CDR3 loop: CASSSIKGTEAFF. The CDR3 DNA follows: TGTGCCAGCAGCTCTATAAAGGGCACTGAAGCTTTCTTT.

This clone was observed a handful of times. CDR3 residues: CASSLNGDPSYEQYF. For the CDR3, the DNA is TGTGCCAGCAGCTTAAATGGGGACCCGAGCTACGAGCAGTACTTC. V is TRBV7-9 and J is TRBJ2-7; D could derive from TRBD1 or TRBD2 (5 bases each). Germline V gene lookup returns CDR1 SEHNR and CDR2 FQNEAQ (reference sequence). The CDR3 spans 15 residues. V was cut by 2 bases and J by 3 bases, with 14 bases left in between. The full variable domain, in which reference TRBV7-9 and TRBJ2-7 provide the parts outside the CDR3, is DTGVSQNPRHKITKRGQNVTFRCDPISEHNRLYWYRQTLGQGPEFLTYFQNEAQLEKSRLLSDRFSAERPKGSFSTLEIQRTEQGDSAMYLCASSLNGDPSYEQYFGPGTRLTVT.

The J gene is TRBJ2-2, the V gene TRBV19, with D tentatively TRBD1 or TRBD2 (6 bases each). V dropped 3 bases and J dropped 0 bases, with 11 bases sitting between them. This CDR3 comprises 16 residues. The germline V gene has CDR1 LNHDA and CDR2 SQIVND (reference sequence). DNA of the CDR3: TGTGCCAGTAGTATCGACAGGACTACGAACACCGGGGAGCTGTTTTTT. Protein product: CASSIDRTTNTGELFF.

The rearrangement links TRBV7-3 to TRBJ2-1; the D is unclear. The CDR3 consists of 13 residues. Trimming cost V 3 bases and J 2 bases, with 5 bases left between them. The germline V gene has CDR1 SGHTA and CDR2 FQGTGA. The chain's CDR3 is CASSLWAYNEQFF. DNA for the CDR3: TGTGCCAGCAGCTTGTGGGCCTACAATGAGCAGTTCTTC. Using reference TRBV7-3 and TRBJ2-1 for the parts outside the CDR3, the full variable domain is GAGVSQTPSNKVTEKGKYVELRCDPISGHTALYWYRQSLGQGPEFLIYFQGTGAADDSGLPNDRFFAVRPEGSVSTLKIQRTERGDSAVYLCASSLWAYNEQFFGPGTRLTVL.

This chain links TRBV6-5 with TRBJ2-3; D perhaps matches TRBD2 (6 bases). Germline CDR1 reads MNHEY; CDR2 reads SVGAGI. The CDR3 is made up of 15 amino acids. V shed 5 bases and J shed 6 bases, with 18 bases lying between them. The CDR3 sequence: CASSTLGGSGDTQYF. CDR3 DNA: TGTGCCAGCAGTACCCTGGGGGGTTCAGGGGATACGCAGTATTTT.

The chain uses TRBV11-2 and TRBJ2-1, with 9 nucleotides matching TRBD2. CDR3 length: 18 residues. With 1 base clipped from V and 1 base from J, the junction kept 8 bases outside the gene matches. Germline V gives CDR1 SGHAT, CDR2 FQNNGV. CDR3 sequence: CASSLVAQRGASYNEQFF. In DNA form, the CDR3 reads TGTGCCAGCAGCTTAGTGGCCCAGCGGGGGGCGTCCTACAATGAGCAGTTCTTC.

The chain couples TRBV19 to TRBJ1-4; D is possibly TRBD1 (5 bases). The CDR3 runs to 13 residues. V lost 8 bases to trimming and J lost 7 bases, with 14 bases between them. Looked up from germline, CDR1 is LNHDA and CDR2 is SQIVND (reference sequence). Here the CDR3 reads CASRQGTGEKLFF. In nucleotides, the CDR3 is TGTGCCAGTCGCCAGGGTACCGGTGAAAAACTGTTTTTT.

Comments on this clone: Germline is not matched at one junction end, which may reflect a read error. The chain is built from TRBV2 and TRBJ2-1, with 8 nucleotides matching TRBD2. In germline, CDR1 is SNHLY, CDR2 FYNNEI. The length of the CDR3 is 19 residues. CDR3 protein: CPSCHGGARVGSSYNEQFF. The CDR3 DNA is TGTCCCAGCTGTCACGGGGGGGCGCGGGTGGGGAGCTCCTACAATGAGCAGTTCTTC. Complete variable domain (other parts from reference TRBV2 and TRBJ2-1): EPEVTQTPSHQVTQMGQEVILRCVPISNHLYFYWYRQILGQKVEFLVSFYNNEISEKSEIFDDQFSVERPDGSNFTLKIRSTKLEDSAMYFCPSCHGGARVGSSYNEQFFGPGTRLTVL.

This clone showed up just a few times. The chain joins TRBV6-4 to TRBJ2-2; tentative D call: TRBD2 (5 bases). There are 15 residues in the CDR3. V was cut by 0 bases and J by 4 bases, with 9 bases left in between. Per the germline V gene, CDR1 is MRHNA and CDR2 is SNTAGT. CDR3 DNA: TGTGCCAGCAGTGACTCACCGGACTCCACCGGGGAGCTGTTTTTT. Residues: CASSDSPDSTGELFF.

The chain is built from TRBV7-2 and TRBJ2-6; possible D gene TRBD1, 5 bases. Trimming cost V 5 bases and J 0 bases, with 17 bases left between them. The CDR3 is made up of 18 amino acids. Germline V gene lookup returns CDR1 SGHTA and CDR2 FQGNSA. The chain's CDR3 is CASSPPTVAYSGANVLTF. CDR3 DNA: TGTGCCAGCAGCCCTCCGACAGTCGCGTACTCTGGGGCCAACGTCCTGACTTTC.

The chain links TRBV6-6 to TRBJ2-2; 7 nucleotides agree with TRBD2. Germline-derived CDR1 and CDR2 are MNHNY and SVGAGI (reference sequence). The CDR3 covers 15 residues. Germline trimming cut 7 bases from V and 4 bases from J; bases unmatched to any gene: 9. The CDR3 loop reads CASTPVAGGTGELFF. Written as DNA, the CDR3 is TGTGCCAGCACTCCGGTAGCGGGTGGCACCGGGGAGCTGTTTTTT.

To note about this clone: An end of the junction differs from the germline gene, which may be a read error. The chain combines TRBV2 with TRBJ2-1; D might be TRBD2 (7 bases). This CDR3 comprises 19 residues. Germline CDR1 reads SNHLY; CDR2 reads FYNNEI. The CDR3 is CPSSEGGARAGSSYNEQFF. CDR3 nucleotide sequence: TGTCCCAGCAGTGAAGGGGGGGCGCGGGCGGGGAGCTCCTACAATGAGCAGTTCTTC. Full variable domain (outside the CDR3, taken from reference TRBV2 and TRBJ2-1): EPEVTQTPSHQVTQMGQEVILRCVPISNHLYFYWYRQILGQKVEFLVSFYNNEISEKSEIFDDQFSVERPDGSNFTLKIRSTKLEDSAMYFCPSSEGGARAGSSYNEQFFGPGTRLTVL.

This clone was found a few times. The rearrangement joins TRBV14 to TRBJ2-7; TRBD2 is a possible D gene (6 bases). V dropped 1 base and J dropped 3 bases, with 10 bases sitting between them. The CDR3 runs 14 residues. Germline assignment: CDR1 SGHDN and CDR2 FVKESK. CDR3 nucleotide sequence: TGTGCCAGCAGCCAAGGACTAGGATTCTACGAGCAGTACTTC. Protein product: CASSQGLGFYEQYF.

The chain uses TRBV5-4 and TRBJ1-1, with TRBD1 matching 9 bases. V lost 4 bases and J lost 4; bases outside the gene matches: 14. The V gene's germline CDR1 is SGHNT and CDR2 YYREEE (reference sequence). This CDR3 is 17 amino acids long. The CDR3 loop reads CASSPPRGGQGGTEAFF. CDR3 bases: TGTGCCAGCAGCCCCCCCCGAGGGGGACAGGGCGGCACTGAAGCTTTCTTT. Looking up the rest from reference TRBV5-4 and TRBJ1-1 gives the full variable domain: ETGVTQSPTHLIKTRGQQVTLRCSSQSGHNTVSWYQQALGQGPQFIFQYYREEENGRGNFPPRFSGLQFPNYSSELNVNALELDDSALYLCASSPPRGGQGGTEAFFGQGTRLTVV.

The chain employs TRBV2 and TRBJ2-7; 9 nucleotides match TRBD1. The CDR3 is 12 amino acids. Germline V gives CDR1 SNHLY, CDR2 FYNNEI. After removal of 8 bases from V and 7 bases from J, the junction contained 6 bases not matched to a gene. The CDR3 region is CASAGTGWEQYF. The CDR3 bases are TGTGCCAGCGCCGGGACAGGGTGGGAGCAGTACTTC.

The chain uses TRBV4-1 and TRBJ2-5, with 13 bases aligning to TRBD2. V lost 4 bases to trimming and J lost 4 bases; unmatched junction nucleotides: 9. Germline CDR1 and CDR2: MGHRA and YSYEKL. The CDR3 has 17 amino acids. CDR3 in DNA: TGCGCCAGCAGCCCCCAAAATGGACTAGCGGGAGCAGAGACCCAGTACTTC. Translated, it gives CASSPQNGLAGAETQYF.

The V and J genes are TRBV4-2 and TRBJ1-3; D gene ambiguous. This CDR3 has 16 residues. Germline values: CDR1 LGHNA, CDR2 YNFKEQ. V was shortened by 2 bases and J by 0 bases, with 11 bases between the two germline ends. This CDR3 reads CASSQSLGASGNTIYF. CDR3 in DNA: TGTGCCAGCAGCCAAAGCCTCGGAGCCTCTGGAAACACCATATATTTT.

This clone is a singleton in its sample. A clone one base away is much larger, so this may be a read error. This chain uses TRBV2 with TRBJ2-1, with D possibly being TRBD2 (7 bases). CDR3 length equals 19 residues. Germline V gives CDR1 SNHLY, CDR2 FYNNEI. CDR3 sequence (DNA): TGTGCCTGCAGTGATGGGGGGGCGGGGGAGGGGAGCTCCTACAATGAGCAGTTCTTC. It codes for CACSDGGAGEGSSYNEQFF. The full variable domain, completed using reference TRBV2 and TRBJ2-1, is EPEVTQTPSHQVTQMGQEVILRCVPISNHLYFYWYRQILGQKVEFLVSFYNNEISEKSEIFDDQFSVERPDGSNFTLKIRSTKLEDSAMYFCACSDGGAGEGSSYNEQFFGPGTRLTVL.

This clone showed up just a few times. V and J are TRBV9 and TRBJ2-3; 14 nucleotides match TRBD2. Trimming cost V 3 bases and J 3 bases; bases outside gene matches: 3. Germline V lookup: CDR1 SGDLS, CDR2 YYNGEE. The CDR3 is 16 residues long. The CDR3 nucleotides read TGTGCCAGCAGCGCGAGGACTAGCGGGGGGACAGATACGCAGTATTTT. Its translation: CASSARTSGGTDTQYF.

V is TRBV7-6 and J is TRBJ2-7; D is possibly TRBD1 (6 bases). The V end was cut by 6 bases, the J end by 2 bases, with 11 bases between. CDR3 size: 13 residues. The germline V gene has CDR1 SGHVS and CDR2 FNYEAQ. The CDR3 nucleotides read TGTGCCAGCAGACCAGGGGCTGCCTACGAGCAGTACTTC. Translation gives CASRPGAAYEQYF.

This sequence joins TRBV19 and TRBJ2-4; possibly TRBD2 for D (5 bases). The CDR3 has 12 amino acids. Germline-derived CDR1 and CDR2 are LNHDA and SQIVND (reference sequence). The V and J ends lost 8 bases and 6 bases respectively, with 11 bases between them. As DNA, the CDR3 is TGTGCCAGTCGTACGGGAACAAACATTCAGTACTTC. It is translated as CASRTGTNIQYF.

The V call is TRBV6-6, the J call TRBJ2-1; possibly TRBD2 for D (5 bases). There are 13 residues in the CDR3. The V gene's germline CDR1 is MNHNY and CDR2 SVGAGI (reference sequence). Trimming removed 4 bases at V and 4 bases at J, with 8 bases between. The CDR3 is CASSSKRYNEQFF. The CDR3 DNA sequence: TGTGCCAGCAGTTCCAAGCGGTACAATGAGCAGTTCTTC.

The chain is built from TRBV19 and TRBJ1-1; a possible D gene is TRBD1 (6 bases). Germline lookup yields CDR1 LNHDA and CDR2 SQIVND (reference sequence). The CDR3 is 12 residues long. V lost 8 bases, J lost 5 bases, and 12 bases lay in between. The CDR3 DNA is TGTGCCAGTGCCAGGGGTTATACTGAAGCTTTCTTT. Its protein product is CASARGYTEAFF.

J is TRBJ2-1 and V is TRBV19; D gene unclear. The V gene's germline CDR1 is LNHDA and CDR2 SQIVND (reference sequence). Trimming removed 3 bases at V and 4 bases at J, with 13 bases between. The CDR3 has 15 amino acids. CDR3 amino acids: CASSISPNGYNEQFF. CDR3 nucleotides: TGTGCCAGTAGTATCAGTCCGAATGGGTACAATGAGCAGTTCTTC. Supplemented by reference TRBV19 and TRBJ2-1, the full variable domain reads DGGITQSPKYLFRKEGQNVTLSCEQNLNHDAMYWYRQDPGQGLRLIYYSQIVNDFQKGDIAEGYSVSREKKESFPLTVTSAQKNPTAFYLCASSISPNGYNEQFFGPGTRLTVL.

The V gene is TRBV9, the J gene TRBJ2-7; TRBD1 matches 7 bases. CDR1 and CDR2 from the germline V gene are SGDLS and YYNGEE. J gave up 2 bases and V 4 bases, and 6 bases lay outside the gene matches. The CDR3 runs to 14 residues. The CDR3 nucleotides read TGTGCCAGCAGCCAGACAGGGTTGACCTACGAGCAGTACTTC. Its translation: CASSQTGLTYEQYF.

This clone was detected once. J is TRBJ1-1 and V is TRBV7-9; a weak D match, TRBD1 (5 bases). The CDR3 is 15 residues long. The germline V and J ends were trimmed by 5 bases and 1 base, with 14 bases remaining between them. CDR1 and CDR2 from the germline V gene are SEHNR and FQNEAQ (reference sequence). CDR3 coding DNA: TGTGCCAGCAGCCTAGACCAGGGATGGAACACTGAAGCTTTCTTT. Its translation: CASSLDQGWNTEAFF. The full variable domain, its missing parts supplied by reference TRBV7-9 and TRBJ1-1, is DTGVSQNPRHKITKRGQNVTFRCDPISEHNRLYWYRQTLGQGPEFLTYFQNEAQLEKSRLLSDRFSAERPKGSFSTLEIQRTEQGDSAMYLCASSLDQGWNTEAFFGQGTRLTVV.